This T cell receptor (beta chain) was found in a study of cytomegalovirus exposure and HLA in healthy donors. This clone occurred a few times. The CDR3 has 15 residues. The V end lost 7 bases, the J end lost 3 bases, and 18 bases lay between the germline ends. CDR1 and CDR2 (germline): LNHDA, SQIVND (reference sequence). The PCR had 60 Vbeta and 13 Jbeta primers. Clones were read by immunoSEQ multiplex PCR, and TCRdb kept only the in-frame ones, dropping some. This sample carries 110,000 to 150,000 clones, roughly 75% of them seen once, and the ten largest clones take approximately 2%. This chain joins TRBV19 and TRBJ1-1; D gene uncertain. The receptor was isolated from a man younger than 40 in good health and CMV-seronegative. Sequenced sample: PBMCs. The DNA for the CDR3 is TGTGCCAGTACCTCCCTCTACCAAGTGGACACTGAAGCTTTCTTT. This translates into CASTSLYQVDTEAFF.